This T cell receptor (beta chain) is from a study of T cell responses to AZD1222 COVID-19 vaccine. Sequencing was performed with immunoSEQ multiplex PCR; in TCRdb, only in-frame clones are kept and a portion is missing. This sample has 70,000 or so clones, with about four fifths found just once. In the case of this clone: Its antigen remains unknown.

V lost 1 base, J lost 8 bases, and 5 bases lay in between. This CDR3 region has 11 residues. CDR1 and CDR2 (germline): SGHTA, FQGNSA. Findings and limits, study-wide: Compared with day 0, the breadth and depth of the Spike-specific TCR repertoire rose significantly after two doses of AZD1222. It should be noted that donors were predominantly white British and more often female, and clonal diversity was possibly underestimated. AZD1222 recipients seropositive at baseline numbered only six or seven. The study sampled repertoires only after the peak T cell response.

The chain employs TRBV7-2 and TRBJ1-1; D gene uncertain. The input for sequencing was peripheral blood, taken on day 0 of MenACWY control vaccination. The sequence was obtained from an adult in good health. The CDR3 reads CASSLVSEAFF. The CDR3 nucleotides read TGTGCCAGCAGCTTAGTATCCGAAGCTTTCTTT.